This T cell receptor beta chain was identified in a study of shared clonotypes between healthy human individuals. Study-wide background: Each donor had three CD4 naive, three CD4 memory, two CD8 naive and one CD8 memory plate. Study-level results: It was anticipated that sequencing depth would influence how many clonotypes donors shared.

Per the authors' pipeline: There were no quality scores in the junction-only immunoSEQ sequences, so filtering differed. Generated by immunoSEQ multiplex PCR, the TCRdb table keeps only in-frame clones and is missing some. V and J calls and clone size are given by that table; D and trimming were obtained from the DNA. The sample consists of approximately 2.3 million clones, more than 85% of them appearing once. Concerning this clone itself: Its antigen is undetermined.

The germline V gene has CDR1 SGHVS and CDR2 FNYEAQ. The CDR3 covers 15 residues. Unmatched junction bases numbered 5, after V lost 2 bases and J lost 7 bases. This clonotype originated in a man aged 18 to 30 in good health. Some clones in this sample may be carry-over from other donors' samples. Material: naive CD4+ T cells from PBMCs. Specified subset: CD45RA+ positively selected. This chain connects TRBV7-6 to TRBJ2-2; 9 bases fit TRBD2. The CDR3 bases are TGTGCCAGCAGCTTATCGCGGGAGGGCCTCGGGGAGCTGTTTTTT. This encodes CASSLSREGLGELFF.